Each of the 23 T cell receptor beta chains below was sequenced from the same sample in a study of blood T cell repertoires in COVID-19. Profiled with immunoSEQ multiplex PCR; TCRdb holds only in-frame clones, not every one. Here the sample spans 130,000 or so clones, approximately 90% being singletons. Sequencing input: peripheral blood. These receptors were obtained from a man between 60 and 75 years old with COVID-19, enrolled during active disease.

The gene calls are TRBV6-2 or TRBV6-3 and TRBJ2-2; weak D call: TRBD1 (5 bases). The CDR3 is 16 residues long. Per the germline V gene, CDR1 is MNHEY and CDR2 is SVGEGT. Trimming removed 2 bases from V and 4 bases from J, with 14 bases in between. Here the CDR3 reads CASSYPRVDGTGELFF. CDR3 sequence (DNA): TGTGCCAGCAGTTACCCCAGGGTTGATGGCACCGGGGAGCTGTTTTTT.

The chain carries TRBV18 and TRBJ1-6, with 8 positions matching TRBD1. Germline assignment: CDR1 KGHSH and CDR2 LQKENI. Germline trimming cut 0 bases from V and 14 bases from J; bases unmatched to any gene: 9. The CDR3 is 15 residues long. The CDR3 loop is CASSPPDRGARTLHF. CDR3 DNA sequence: TGTGCCAGCTCACCACCAGACAGGGGTGCACGGACCCTCCACTTT.

The genes are TRBV5-4 and TRBJ2-3; 7 positions agree with TRBD1. The V gene's germline CDR1 is SGHNT and CDR2 YYREEE (reference sequence). V shed 2 bases and J 3 bases; nucleotides not matched to a gene: 3. The CDR3 totals 14 residues. In DNA, the CDR3 is TGTGCCAGCAGCTTAGACAGGGTAACAGATACGCAGTATTTT. This translates into CASSLDRVTDTQYF.

J is TRBJ2-6 and V is TRBV27, with a possible D match to TRBD1 (6 bases). CDR3 length: 16 residues. Trimming took 1 base from V and 3 from J, leaving 10 bases between them. Germline V CDR1 and CDR2: MNHEY, SMNVEV (reference sequence). CDR3 amino acids: CASSLYGRGGANVLTF. CDR3 coding DNA: TGTGCCAGCAGTTTATATGGCAGGGGTGGGGCCAACGTCCTGACTTTC.

The genes are TRBV9 and TRBJ2-2; D is undetermined. The CDR3 spans 13 residues. Germline V gives CDR1 SGDLS, CDR2 YYNGEE. Between the trimmed V and J ends, which lost 5 bases and 4 bases, there was a span of 9 bases. CDR3 DNA: TGTGCCAGCAGAAGTACGGGCACCGGGGAGCTGTTTTTT. Translated, it gives CASRSTGTGELFF.

The rearrangement uses TRBV9 and TRBJ2-1, with D tentatively TRBD2 (5 bases). V shed 0 bases and J shed 2 bases, with 6 bases lying between them. Per the germline V gene, CDR1 is SGDLS and CDR2 is YYNGEE. The CDR3 is made up of 14 amino acids. CDR3 loop: CASSVAGTYNEQFF. CDR3 DNA: TGTGCCAGCAGCGTAGCGGGGACCTACAATGAGCAGTTCTTC.

The genes are TRBV9 and TRBJ2-3; TRBD2 matches 10 bases. After removal of 0 bases from V and 2 bases from J, the junction contained 3 bases not matched to a gene. This CDR3 is 16 amino acids long. The V gene's germline CDR1 is SGDLS and CDR2 YYNGEE. CDR3 DNA sequence: TGTGCCAGCAGCGTAGATAGCGGGGGGTTCACAGATACGCAGTATTTT. As protein: CASSVDSGGFTDTQYF.

The rearrangement joins TRBV3-1 (or the pseudogene TRBV3-2) to TRBJ2-3; perhaps TRBD1 as D (5 bases). This CDR3 has 11 residues. CDR1 is LGHDT and CDR2 is YNNKEL in the germline V gene (reference sequence). V lost 4 bases and J 6 bases, leaving 5 bases between the germline ends. The CDR3 reads CASSPGDTQYF. In DNA, the CDR3 is TGTGCCAGCAGCCCAGGGGATACGCAGTATTTT.

V usage is TRBV14 and J usage is TRBJ2-1, with TRBD1 identical over 9 bases. This CDR3 has 14 residues. CDR1 and CDR2 (germline): SGHDN, FVKESK. Germline trimming cut 5 bases from V and 6 bases from J; bases unmatched to any gene: 5. The CDR3 nucleotides read TGTGCCAGCAGCACCCTGACAGGGGGCAATGAGCAGTTCTTC. Residues: CASSTLTGGNEQFF.

The gene calls are TRBV7-2 and TRBJ2-2; 8 bases agree with TRBD1. V was clipped by 5 bases and J by 6 bases; unmatched bases: 5. The CDR3 is 14 amino acids. Germline V gene sequence: CDR1 SGHTA, CDR2 FQGNSA. CDR3 nucleotide sequence: TGTGCCAGCAGCCGCGGACAGGGTCCCGGGGAGCTGTTTTTT. This sequence encodes CASSRGQGPGELFF.

This chain uses TRBV4-2 with TRBJ1-2, with a weak D call TRBD1 (6 bases). The CDR3 covers 16 residues. The ends were cut back, 0 bases at V and 3 bases at J, with 14 bases in the middle. Germline CDR1 and CDR2: LGHNA and YNFKEQ. CDR3: CASSQEIRGADYGYTF. CDR3 DNA sequence: TGTGCCAGCAGCCAAGAGATCCGGGGGGCGGACTATGGCTACACCTTC.

The gene calls are TRBV20-1 and TRBJ1-2; D is undetermined. V was trimmed by 7 bases and J by 4 bases, leaving 10 bases between them. The germline V gene encodes CDR1 DFQATT and CDR2 SNEGSKA (reference sequence). CDR3 length: 11 residues. CDR3 sequence reads: CSGQDFYGYTF. The CDR3 DNA reads as TGCAGTGGCCAGGACTTCTATGGCTACACCTTC.

The V and J genes are TRBV2 and TRBJ2-2; TRBD2 matches at 11 bases. Germline loops: CDR1 SNHLY, CDR2 FYNNEI. The CDR3 has 16 residues. The V segment lost 6 bases and the J segment 4 bases; nucleotides outside the gene matches: 7. CDR3 amino acids: CASRPLAGGGTGELFF. In nucleotides, the CDR3 is TGTGCCAGCAGGCCCCTAGCGGGGGGCGGCACCGGGGAGCTGTTTTTT.

V gene TRBV19 combines with J gene TRBJ2-7, with 12 bases matching TRBD1. This CDR3 has 15 residues. Germline lookup yields CDR1 LNHDA and CDR2 SQIVND (reference sequence). Trimming removed 10 bases from V and 3 bases from J; junction bases left unmatched: 10. The CDR3: CATTPGTGGVYEQYF. CDR3 nucleotides: TGTGCCACTACCCCCGGGACAGGGGGCGTCTACGAGCAGTACTTC.

The chain recombines TRBV18 with TRBJ1-1; 7 bases line up with TRBD1. Germline loops: CDR1 KGHSH, CDR2 LQKENI. The CDR3 is made up of 15 amino acids. J gave up 0 bases and V 3 bases, and 4 bases lay outside the gene matches. The CDR3 DNA reads TGTGCCAGCTCACCCCCGACAGGGTTGAACACTGAAGCTTTCTTT. It translates to CASSPPTGLNTEAFF.

The chain employs TRBV4-2 and TRBJ1-2; 8 nucleotides line up with TRBD1. Unmatched junction bases numbered 14, after V lost 0 bases and J lost 5 bases. CDR1 and CDR2 from the germline V gene are LGHNA and YNFKEQ. The CDR3 spans 18 residues. CDR3 amino acids: CASSQDPDRAGVWYGYTF. The CDR3 DNA reads as TGTGCCAGCAGCCAAGATCCGGACAGGGCCGGCGTTTGGTATGGCTACACCTTC.

This chain joins TRBV5-1 and TRBJ1-6, with 8 bases identical to TRBD1. Germline V gives CDR1 SGHRS, CDR2 YFSETQ. The length of the CDR3 is 17 residues. Trimming at V came to 0 bases and at J to 5 bases, leaving 7 bases not matched to a gene. CDR3 sequence reads: CASSLALTGVDNSPLHF. The CDR3 DNA reads as TGCGCCAGCAGCTTGGCCCTGACAGGGGTAGATAATTCACCCCTCCACTTT.

The chain employs TRBV7-8 and TRBJ1-1; 10 bases fit TRBD1. This CDR3 contains 17 residues. Germline loops: CDR1 SGHVS, CDR2 FQNEAQ. The V segment lost 5 bases and the J segment 7 bases; nucleotides outside the gene matches: 16. CDR3 loop: CASSPRFSGTGADEAFF. Here the CDR3 DNA reads TGTGCCAGCAGCCCTAGATTTTCCGGGACAGGGGCAGATGAAGCTTTCTTT.

This sequence joins TRBV7-2 and TRBJ2-3; D perhaps matches TRBD1 (6 bases). In germline, CDR1 is SGHTA, CDR2 FQGNSA. With 5 bases removed from V and 6 bases from J, the gap between germline ends came to 15 bases. The CDR3 length is 14 residues. The CDR3 sequence is CASSTQGIGDTQYF. CDR3 sequence (DNA): TGTGCCAGCAGCACACAGGGAATTGGGGATACGCAGTATTTT.

This chain joins TRBV7-2 and TRBJ2-5; tentatively, D is TRBD2 (7 bases). The germline V and J ends were trimmed by 2 bases and 4 bases, with 14 bases remaining between them. Germline V gives CDR1 SGHTA, CDR2 FQGNSA. The CDR3 has 15 amino acids. The CDR3 protein is CASSLSGGQRETQYF. Written as DNA, the CDR3 is TGTGCCAGCAGCTTATCCGGGGGGCAAAGAGAGACCCAGTACTTC.

The chain is built from TRBV3-1 (or the pseudogene TRBV3-2) and TRBJ2-7; 8 bases are shared with TRBD1. The CDR3 has 17 amino acids. V was pared by 6 bases and J by 3 bases, with 16 bases of the junction left unmatched. The germline gives CDR1 LGHDT, CDR2 YNNKEL (reference sequence). The CDR3 here is CASSPSMSGQGFYEQYF. CDR3 sequence (DNA): TGTGCCAGCAGTCCATCGATGAGCGGACAGGGATTCTACGAGCAGTACTTC.

The DNA of the CDR3 is TGTGCCAGCTTATACGGGACAGGGACTTCCCTCGAGCAGTACTTC. It codes for CASLYGTGTSLEQYF. V gene TRBV2 combines with J gene TRBJ2-7, with 9 bases aligning to TRBD1. The CDR3 is made up of 15 amino acids. Germline V gives CDR1 SNHLY, CDR2 FYNNEI. V was clipped by 8 bases and J by 6 bases; unmatched bases: 14.

This chain joins TRBV5-4 and TRBJ2-3; 8 nucleotides agree with TRBD2. This CDR3 is built from 13 residues. Germline CDR1 reads SGHNT; CDR2 reads YYREEE (reference sequence). Trimming at V came to 7 bases and at J to 7 bases, leaving 8 bases not matched to a gene. The CDR3 region is CASGVGGAYTQYF. DNA for the CDR3: TGTGCCAGCGGGGTCGGGGGGGCTTATACGCAGTATTTT.